This T cell receptor beta chain was recovered during a study of blood T cells in healthy people across ages. Trimming cost V 5 bases and J 7 bases, with 21 bases left between them. Germline V gene data show CDR1 as SGHAT and CDR2 as FQNNGV. The CDR3 covers 15 residues. The table lists this clonotype with a few counts. Its specificity is unknown. Healthy Caucasians from Russia aged roughly 6 to 95 served as donors. Whole-study findings and limits: Aged donors had fewer naive CD4+ cells and lower diversity than long-lived donors. Researchers deemed the diversity estimates from one million T cells underestimates.

A second 7 to 11 cycle PCR used barcoded and J-beta primers. Each TCR beta cDNA got a 12-nucleotide random molecular identifier. One entry per CDR3 protein results from TCRdb running MiXCR on the 5' RACE reads. The sample holds over 300,000 distinct CDR3 sequences, about 49% seen once. Sample: blood. The receptor was derived from a man in his sixties in good health. The chain couples TRBV11-2 to TRBJ2-7; D assignment may be TRBD1 or TRBD2 (7 bases each). CDR3 coding DNA: TGTGCCAGCAGCCCTCAGGGGGGGAGGGTCAATGAGCAGTACTTC. This translates into CASSPQGGRVNEQYF. The variable domain in full, completed from reference TRBV11-2 and TRBJ2-7, reads EAGVAQSPRYKIIEKRQSVAFWCNPISGHATLYWYQQILGQGPKLLIQFQNNGVVDDSQLPKDRFSAERLKGVDSTLKIQPAKLEDSAVYLCASSPQGGRVNEQYFGPGTRLTVT.